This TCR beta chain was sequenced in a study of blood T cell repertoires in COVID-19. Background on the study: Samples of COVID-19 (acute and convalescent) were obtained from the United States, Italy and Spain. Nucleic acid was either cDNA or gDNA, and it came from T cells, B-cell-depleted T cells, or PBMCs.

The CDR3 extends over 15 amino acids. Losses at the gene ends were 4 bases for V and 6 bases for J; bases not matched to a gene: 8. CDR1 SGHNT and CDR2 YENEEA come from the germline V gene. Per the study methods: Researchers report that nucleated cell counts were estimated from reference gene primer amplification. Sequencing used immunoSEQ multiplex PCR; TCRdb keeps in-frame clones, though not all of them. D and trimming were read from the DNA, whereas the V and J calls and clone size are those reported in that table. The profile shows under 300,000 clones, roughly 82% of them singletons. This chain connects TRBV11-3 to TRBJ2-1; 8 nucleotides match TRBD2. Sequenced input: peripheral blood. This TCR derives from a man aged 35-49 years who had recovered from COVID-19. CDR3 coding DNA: TGTGCCAGCAGCTCCCGCGGGACTAGTATCAATGAGCAGTTCTTC. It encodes CASSSRGTSINEQFF.